This is a list of T cell receptor beta chains from one sample in a study of identical twins. TCRdb re-analysed the 5' RACE reads in MiXCR, keeping a single row per CDR3 protein. The table records about 520,000 distinct CDR3 sequences, less than 25% of them present only once. Another study also made use of these data, one on T cells expressing NK-cell markers.

Sequenced sample: CD4+ T cells sorted from blood. These receptors were obtained from a woman between 18 and 30 years old in good health. Each CDR3 is given with its conserved first and last residue. The order of the fields is D gene, V gene, J gene, clone size, CDR3 protein, CDR3 DNA. D genes are given only for firm matches. Rows give clone size only sometimes, using once, few, many, or a class for an expanded clone.

>NA|TRBV5-1|TRBJ2-7|NA
CASSFTHYEQYF
TGCGCCAGCAGCTTCACCCACTACGAGCAGTACTTC
>NA|TRBV12-3/TRBV12-4|TRBJ1-1|many
CASSPQGRGAFF
TGTGCCAGCAGTCCTCAGGGGCGAGGTGCTTTCTTT
>TRBD2|TRBV10-3|TRBJ2-7|NA
CAIGRTSGSKGEQYF
TGTGCCATCGGGAGGACTAGCGGGAGCAAAGGGGAGCAGTACTTC
>NA|TRBV6-1|TRBJ1-4|few
CASKEILHEKLFF
TGTGCCAGCAAAGAGATTCTTCACGAAAAACTGTTTTTT
>TRBD2|TRBV5-1|TRBJ2-2|NA
CASSVSGIDTGELFF
TGCGCCAGCAGCGTTAGCGGGATCGACACCGGGGAGCTGTTTTTT
>NA|TRBV12-3/TRBV12-4|TRBJ1-1|NA
CASRGFSNTEAFF
TGTGCCAGCCGCGGGTTTTCGAACACTGAAGCTTTCTTT
>NA|TRBV5-1|TRBJ1-1|NA
CASRGSMVGTEAFF
TGCGCCAGCAGGGGGTCAATGGTTGGCACTGAAGCTTTCTTT
>NA|TRBV3-1|TRBJ2-7|few
CASSQDWAYEQYF
TGTGCCAGCAGCCAAGACTGGGCGTACGAGCAGTACTTC
>NA|TRBV12-3/TRBV12-4|TRBJ2-1|few
CASSRPYGLEDF
TGTGCCAGCAGCCGTCCCTACGGCCTTGAAGACTTC
>NA|TRBV10-2|TRBJ2-5|many
CASAKEARTQYF
TGCGCCAGCGCGAAGGAAGCACGGACCCAGTACTTC
>NA|TRBV28|TRBJ1-6|few
CASRKGGHSYNSPLHF
TGTGCCAGCAGAAAAGGCGGACACTCCTATAATTCACCCCTCCACTTT
>TRBD1|TRBV9|TRBJ1-2|few
CASSVGTGGILYGYTF
TGTGCCAGCAGCGTTGGGACAGGGGGGATTCTATATGGCTACACCTTC
>NA|TRBV10-3|TRBJ2-7|NA
CAISESLVAYEQYF
TGTGCCATCAGTGAGTCGCTGGTTGCTTACGAGCAGTACTTC
>NA|TRBV12-3/TRBV12-4|TRBJ1-6|NA
CASSFSVRVNSPLHF
TGTGCCAGCAGTTTCAGTGTCAGGGTGAATTCACCCCTCCACTTT
>NA|TRBV27|TRBJ2-4|NA
CASSSDSLAKNIQYF
TGTGCCAGCAGTTCGGACAGCCTAGCCAAAAACATTCAGTACTTC
>NA|TRBV6-1|TRBJ2-7|NA
CASSHGAGDTYEQYF
TGTGCCAGCAGCCACGGGGCAGGGGACACCTACGAGCAGTACTTC
>NA|TRBV24-1|TRBJ2-1|NA
CATTGPSSYNEQFF
TGTGCCACCACGGGTCCAAGCTCCTACAATGAGCAGTTCTTC
>TRBD2|TRBV7-4|TRBJ2-1|few
CASSLEVLAGGTRSKFF
TGTGCCAGCAGCTTAGAGGTGCTAGCGGGAGGCACCAGGAGCAAGTTCTTC
>TRBD2|TRBV12-3/TRBV12-4|TRBJ2-1|NA
CASRRGLAGGVYNEQFF
TGTGCCAGCAGGCGAGGACTAGCGGGAGGGGTTTATAATGAGCAGTTCTTC
>NA|TRBV7-2|TRBJ1-6|NA
CASSYSGPLHF
TGTGCCAGCAGCTACTCCGGACCCCTCCACTTT
>NA|TRBV12-3/TRBV12-4|TRBJ1-3|NA
CASRDQGSGNTIYF
TGTGCCAGCAGGGATCAGGGCTCTGGAAACACCATATATTTT
>NA|TRBV20-1|TRBJ1-2|NA
CSARVTGTTMGGYTF
TGCAGTGCTAGAGTTACCGGGACAACCATGGGAGGCTACACCTTC
>TRBD1|TRBV20-1|TRBJ2-1|few
CSARDGGTGIGSRHEQFF
TGCAGTGCTAGAGATGGAGGGACAGGGATTGGTAGTAGACATGAGCAGTTCTTC
>TRBD1|TRBV6-5|TRBJ2-4|few
CASSWDSSKNIQYF
TGTGCCAGCAGTTGGGACAGTTCCAAAAACATTCAGTACTTC
>TRBD1|TRBV25-1|TRBJ2-3|few
CASSRQGGSDTQYF
TGTGCCAGCAGTAGACAGGGGGGTTCAGATACGCAGTATTTT
>NA|TRBV18|TRBJ1-1|NA
CASSATTEEVTEAFF
TGTGCCAGCTCCGCGACAACAGAAGAGGTCACTGAAGCTTTCTTT
>TRBD2|TRBV3-1|TRBJ2-1|NA
CASSQALAGGLNEQFF
TGTGCCAGCAGCCAAGCCCTAGCGGGAGGGTTAAATGAGCAGTTCTTC
>NA|TRBV5-1|TRBJ2-2|few
CASSFGALGPTGELFF
TGCGCCAGCAGCTTCGGGGCATTGGGGCCCACCGGGGAGCTGTTTTTT
>TRBD2|TRBV29-1|TRBJ2-7|few
CSVGGGGSYEQYF
TGCAGCGTTGGGGGGGGAGGCTCCTACGAGCAGTACTTC